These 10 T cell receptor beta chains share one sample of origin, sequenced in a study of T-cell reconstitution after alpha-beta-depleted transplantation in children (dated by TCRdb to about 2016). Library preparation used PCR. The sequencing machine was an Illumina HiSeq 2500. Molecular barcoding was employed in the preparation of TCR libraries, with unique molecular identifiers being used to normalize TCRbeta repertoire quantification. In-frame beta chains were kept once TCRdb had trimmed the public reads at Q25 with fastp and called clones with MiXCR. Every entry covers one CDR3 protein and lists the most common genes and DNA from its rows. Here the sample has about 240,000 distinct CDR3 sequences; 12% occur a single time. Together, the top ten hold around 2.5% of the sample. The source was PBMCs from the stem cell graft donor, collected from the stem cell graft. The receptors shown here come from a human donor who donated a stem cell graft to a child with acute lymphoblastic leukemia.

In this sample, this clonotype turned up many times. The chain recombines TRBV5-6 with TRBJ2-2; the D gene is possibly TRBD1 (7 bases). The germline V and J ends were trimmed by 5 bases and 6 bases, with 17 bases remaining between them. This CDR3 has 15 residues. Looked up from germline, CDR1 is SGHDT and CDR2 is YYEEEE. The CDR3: CASRRGTASAGELFF. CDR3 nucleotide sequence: TGTGCCAGCAGACGGGGGACAGCGAGCGCCGGGGAGCTGTTTTTT.

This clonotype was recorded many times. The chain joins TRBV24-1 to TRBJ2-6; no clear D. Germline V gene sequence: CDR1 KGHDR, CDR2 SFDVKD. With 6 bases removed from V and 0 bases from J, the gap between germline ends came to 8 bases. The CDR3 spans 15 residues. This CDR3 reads CATSPAHSGANVLTF. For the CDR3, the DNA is TGTGCCACCAGTCCGGCCCACTCTGGGGCCAACGTCCTGACTTTC.

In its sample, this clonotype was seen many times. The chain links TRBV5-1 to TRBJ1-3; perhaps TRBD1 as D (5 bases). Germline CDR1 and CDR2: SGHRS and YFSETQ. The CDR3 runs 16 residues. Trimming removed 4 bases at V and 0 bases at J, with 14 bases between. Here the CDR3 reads CASSRLEGASGNTIYF. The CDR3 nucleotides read TGCGCCAGCAGCCGGCTCGAAGGGGCCTCTGGAAACACCATATATTTT.

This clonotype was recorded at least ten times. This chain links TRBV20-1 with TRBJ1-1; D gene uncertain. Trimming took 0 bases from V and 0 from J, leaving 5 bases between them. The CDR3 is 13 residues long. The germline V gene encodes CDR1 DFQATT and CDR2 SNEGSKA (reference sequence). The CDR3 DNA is TGCAGTGCTAGAGACAGCCTGAACACTGAAGCTTTCTTT. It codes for CSARDSLNTEAFF.

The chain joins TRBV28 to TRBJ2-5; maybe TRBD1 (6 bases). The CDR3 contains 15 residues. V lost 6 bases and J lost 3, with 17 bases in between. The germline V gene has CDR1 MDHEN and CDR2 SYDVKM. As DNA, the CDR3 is TGTGCCAGCAGGGACAGTGAAGTGGGGGAAGAGACCCAGTACTTC. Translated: CASRDSEVGEETQYF.

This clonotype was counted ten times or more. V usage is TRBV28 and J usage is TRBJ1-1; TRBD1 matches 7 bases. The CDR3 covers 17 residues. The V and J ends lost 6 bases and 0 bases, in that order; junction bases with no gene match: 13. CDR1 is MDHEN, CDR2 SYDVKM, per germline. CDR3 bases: TGTGCCAGCAGGGAAGACAGGGCCCGGGGGTTGAACACTGAAGCTTTCTTT. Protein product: CASREDRARGLNTEAFF.

CDR3 residues: CASSPDGRGETQYF. CDR3 nucleotides: TGTGCCAGCTCACCGGACGGGAGAGGGGAGACCCAGTACTTC. The chain combines TRBV18 with TRBJ2-5, with TRBD2 as a possible D gene (6 bases). There are 14 residues in the CDR3. The V gene's germline CDR1 is KGHSH and CDR2 LQKENI. The ends were cut back, 3 bases at V and 5 bases at J, with 13 bases in the middle.

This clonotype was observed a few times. The CDR3 sequence is CASSLGWTGGYTEAFF. The CDR3 nucleotides read TGCGCCAGCAGCTTGGGATGGACAGGGGGCTACACTGAAGCTTTCTTT. The chain recombines TRBV5-1 with TRBJ1-1; TRBD1 matches at 11 bases. The CDR3 length is 16 residues. Trimming took 0 bases from V and 3 from J; bases not matched to a gene: 4. CDR1 is SGHRS and CDR2 is YFSETQ in the germline V gene.

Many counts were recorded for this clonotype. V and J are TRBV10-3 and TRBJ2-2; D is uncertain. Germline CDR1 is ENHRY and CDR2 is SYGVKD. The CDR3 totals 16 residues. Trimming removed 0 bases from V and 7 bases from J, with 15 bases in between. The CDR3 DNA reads TGTGCCATCAGTGAGTCGCAGACCCCATCGCACGGGGAGCTGTTTTTT. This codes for CAISESQTPSHGELFF.

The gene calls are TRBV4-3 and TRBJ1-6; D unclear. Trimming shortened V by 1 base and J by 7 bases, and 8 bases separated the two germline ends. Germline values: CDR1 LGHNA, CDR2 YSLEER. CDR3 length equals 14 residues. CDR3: CASSQVLGNSPLHF. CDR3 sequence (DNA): TGCGCCAGCAGCCAAGTCTTAGGGAATTCACCCCTCCACTTT.